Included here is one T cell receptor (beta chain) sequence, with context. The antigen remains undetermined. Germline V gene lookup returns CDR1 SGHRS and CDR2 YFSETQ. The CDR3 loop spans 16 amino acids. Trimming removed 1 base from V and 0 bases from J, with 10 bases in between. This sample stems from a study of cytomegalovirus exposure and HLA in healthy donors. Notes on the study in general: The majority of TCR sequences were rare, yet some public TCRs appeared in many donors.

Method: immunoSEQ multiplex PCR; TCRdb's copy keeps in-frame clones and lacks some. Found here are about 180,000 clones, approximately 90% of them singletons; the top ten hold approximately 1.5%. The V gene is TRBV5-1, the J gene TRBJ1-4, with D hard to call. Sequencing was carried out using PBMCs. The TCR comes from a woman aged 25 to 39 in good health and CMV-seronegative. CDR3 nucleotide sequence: TGCGCCAGCAGCTTGATCCGGGATCCAACTAATGAAAAACTGTTTTTT. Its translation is CASSLIRDPTNEKLFF.